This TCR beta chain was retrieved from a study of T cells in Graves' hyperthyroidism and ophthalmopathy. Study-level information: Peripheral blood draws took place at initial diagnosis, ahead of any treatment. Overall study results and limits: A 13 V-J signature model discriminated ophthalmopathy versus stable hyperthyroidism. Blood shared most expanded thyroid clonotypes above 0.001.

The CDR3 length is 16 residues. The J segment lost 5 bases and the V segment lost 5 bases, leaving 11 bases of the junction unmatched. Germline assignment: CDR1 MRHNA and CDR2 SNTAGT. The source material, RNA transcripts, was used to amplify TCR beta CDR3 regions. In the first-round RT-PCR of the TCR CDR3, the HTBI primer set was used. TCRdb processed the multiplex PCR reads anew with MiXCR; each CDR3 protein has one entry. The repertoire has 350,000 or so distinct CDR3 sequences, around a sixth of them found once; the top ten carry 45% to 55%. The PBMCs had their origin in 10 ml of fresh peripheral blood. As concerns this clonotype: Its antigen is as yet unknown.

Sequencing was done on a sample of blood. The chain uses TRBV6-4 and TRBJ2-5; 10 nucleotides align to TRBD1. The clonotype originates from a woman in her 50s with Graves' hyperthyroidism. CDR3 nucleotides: TGTGCCAGCAGTTCTCCTCGGACAGGGGGTTCTGAGACCCAGTACTTC. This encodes CASSSPRTGGSETQYF.